The 26 T cell receptor beta chains below were found in one sample sequenced in a study of vaccination and CD4 T cells after COVID-19. Treatment defined: roughly ten-day PBMC culture with coronavirus spike peptide pools or control peptides (ViraFEST assay). Cultured CD4+ T cells had their DNA profiled by the Oncomine TCR Beta short-read assay. In TCRdb, the PCR reads were re-called with MiXCR into one record per CDR3 protein. The sample comprises about 19,000 distinct CDR3 sequences, less than 55% of which are singletons, and 2.5% to 3% rests with the top ten. Antigens of these TCRs are unknown. The sequencing here drew on CD4+ T cells from blood, cultured in vitro, taken after SARS-CoV-2 vaccination. The receptors shown here come from a human donor who had recovered from COVID-19.

This clonotype turned up a few times. V is TRBV20-1 and J is TRBJ1-5; D is perhaps TRBD1 (5 bases). The CDR3 has 12 amino acids. Germline values: CDR1 DFQATT, CDR2 SNEGSKA (reference sequence). The V end was cut by 6 bases, the J end by 6 bases, with 12 bases between. CDR3 protein: CSAARGGQPQHF. In DNA, the CDR3 is TGCAGTGCCGCGAGGGGCGGTCAGCCCCAGCATTTT.

This rearrangement joins TRBV5-5 to TRBJ1-5; 9 bases fit TRBD1. The V and J ends lost 4 bases and 6 bases, in that order; junction bases with no gene match: 8. Germline V gives CDR1 SGHKS, CDR2 YYEKEE (reference sequence). The CDR3 extends over 15 amino acids. Here the CDR3 DNA reads TGTGCCAGCAGCCTCCGGGACAGGGAGGCTCAGCCCCAGCATTTT. Translating gives CASSLRDREAQPQHF. Full variable domain (missing parts from reference TRBV5-5 and TRBJ1-5): DAGVTQSPTHLIKTRGQQVTLRCSPISGHKSVSWYQQVLGQGPQFIFQYYEKEERGRGNFPDRFSARQFPNYSSELNVNALLLGDSALYLCASSLRDREAQPQHFGDGTRLSIL.

This sequence joins TRBV7-2 and TRBJ1-1; 8 bases are shared with TRBD1. The CDR3 loop spans 15 amino acids. CDR1 SGHTA and CDR2 FQGNSA come from the germline V gene. Unmatched junction bases numbered 11, after V lost 5 bases and J lost 6 bases. The CDR3 DNA sequence: TGTGCCAGCAGCCCCCGAGCGGACAGGGACTCTGAAGCTTTCTTT. This gives the protein CASSPRADRDSEAFF.

The chain couples TRBV7-9 to TRBJ2-3, with D possibly being TRBD2 (5 bases). The CDR3 loop spans 15 amino acids. Germline V gene sequence: CDR1 SEHNR, CDR2 FQNEAQ (reference sequence). V was shortened by 1 base and J by 0 bases, with 8 bases between the two germline ends. CDR3 residues: CASSLVGGSTDTQYF. CDR3 coding DNA: TGTGCCAGCAGCTTAGTGGGCGGGAGCACAGATACGCAGTATTTT.

This chain connects TRBV6-2 or TRBV6-3 to TRBJ2-1; no definite D call. This CDR3 has 14 residues. V shed 0 bases and J shed 6 bases, with 9 bases lying between them. Germline V CDR1 and CDR2: MNHEY, SVGEGT. For the CDR3, the DNA is TGTGCCAGCAGTTACTCTAGCAGCGTCAATGAGCAGTTCTTC. Protein product: CASSYSSSVNEQFF.

The chain is built from TRBV6-5 and TRBJ1-6; 11 positions match TRBD1. The CDR3 covers 17 residues. The V and J ends lost 4 bases and 9 bases, in that order; junction bases with no gene match: 11. Germline lookup yields CDR1 MNHEY and CDR2 SVGAGI. The DNA for the CDR3 is TGTGCCAGCAGTTTGCCGAGGACAGGGGGCCCCGTTTCACCCCTCCACTTT. This translates into CASSLPRTGGPVSPLHF.

The J gene is TRBJ1-2, the V gene TRBV6-2 or TRBV6-3; tentatively, D is TRBD1 (5 bases). The germline V gene has CDR1 MNHEY and CDR2 SVGEGT. Between the trimmed V and J ends, which lost 7 bases and 5 bases, there was a span of 23 bases. CDR3 length: 16 amino acids. CDR3 sequence: CASTSRGDGFWYGYTF. DNA for the CDR3: TGTGCCAGCACCTCTCGGGGGGATGGATTTTGGTATGGCTACACCTTC.

The chain links TRBV27 to TRBJ1-6, with TRBD1 identical over 7 bases. CDR3 length: 15 residues. CDR1 and CDR2 from the germline V gene are MNHEY and SMNVEV (reference sequence). V gave up 6 bases and J gave up 7 bases; unmatched junction bases: 9. CDR3 sequence reads: CASSFLDRPNSPLHF. As DNA, the CDR3 is TGTGCCAGCAGCTTTTTGGACAGGCCCAATTCACCCCTCCACTTT.

This clonotype showed up just once. The chain's CDR3 is CASREGAFGYTF. Here the CDR3 DNA reads TGTGCCAGCAGGGAAGGGGCATTTGGCTACACCTTC. V usage is TRBV6-2 or TRBV6-3 and J usage is TRBJ1-2; a weak D match, TRBD1 (5 bases). Germline V gene sequence: CDR1 MNHEY, CDR2 SVGEGT. CDR3 length: 12 amino acids. V lost 6 bases to trimming and J lost 7 bases, with 12 bases between them.

The chain combines TRBV7-9 with TRBJ1-6; the D is unclear. Germline V gene sequence: CDR1 SEHNR, CDR2 FQNEAQ (reference sequence). Trimming took 1 base from V and 18 from J, leaving 16 bases between them. The CDR3 totals 13 residues. The CDR3 region has the DNA TGTGCCAGCAGCTTAGATGTTGCGGGTGCCCCCCACTTT. Its protein is CASSLDVAGAPHF.

The J gene is TRBJ2-7, the V gene TRBV7-3, with D maybe TRBD1 (5 bases). Trimming left V 2 bases short and J 1 base short, with 12 bases between. From germline, CDR1 is SGHTA and CDR2 FQGTGA. The CDR3 has 15 amino acids. This CDR3 is CASSLGASGSYEQYF. The CDR3 nucleotides are TGTGCCAGCAGCTTAGGGGCTAGTGGATCCTACGAGCAGTACTTC.

This chain links TRBV7-6 with TRBJ2-7; D is undetermined. CDR3 size: 15 residues. Germline CDR1 SGHVS, CDR2 FNYEAQ. Trimming shortened V by 0 bases and J by 3 bases, and 12 bases separated the two germline ends. The CDR3 protein is CASSLAAGPGYEQYF. Here the CDR3 DNA reads TGTGCCAGCAGCTTAGCAGCCGGTCCCGGCTACGAGCAGTACTTC.

The rearrangement links TRBV6-1 to TRBJ2-6; perhaps TRBD1 as D (6 bases). CDR3 length equals 15 residues. Germline V gives CDR1 MNHNS, CDR2 SASEGT. The V end was cut by 5 bases, the J end by 6 bases, with 14 bases between. CDR3 bases: TGTGCCAGCAGTCCCGCCAGGGGCTCGGCCAACGTCCTGACTTTC. Translating gives CASSPARGSANVLTF.

The rearrangement joins TRBV19 to TRBJ1-1; D perhaps matches TRBD1 (5 bases). The CDR3 sequence is 14 residues long. Germline loops: CDR1 LNHDA, CDR2 SQIVND (reference sequence). Between the trimmed V and J ends, which lost 6 bases and 0 bases, there was a span of 11 bases. In nucleotides, the CDR3 is TGTGCCAGTAGCCCGACAGTTCTGAACACTGAAGCTTTCTTT. It translates to CASSPTVLNTEAFF. The whole variable domain, filled in from reference TRBV19 and TRBJ1-1, reads DGGITQSPKYLFRKEGQNVTLSCEQNLNHDAMYWYRQDPGQGLRLIYYSQIVNDFQKGDIAEGYSVSREKKESFPLTVTSAQKNPTAFYLCASSPTVLNTEAFFGQGTRLTVV.

This clonotype qualifies as medium-sized. The rearrangement links TRBV27 to TRBJ2-5, with a possible D match to TRBD2 (6 bases). Germline lookup yields CDR1 MNHEY and CDR2 SMNVEV (reference sequence). The ends were cut back, 10 bases at V and 4 bases at J, with 16 bases in the middle. The CDR3 length is 13 residues. CDR3 in amino acids: CATRMGGGETQYF. CDR3 DNA: TGTGCCACCAGGATGGGGGGTGGAGAGACCCAGTACTTC.

The V gene is TRBV7-3, the J gene TRBJ2-1; 8 bases line up with TRBD2. The CDR3 extends over 16 amino acids. Germline CDR1 reads SGHTA; CDR2 reads FQGTGA. The junction had 1 base not matched to a gene; V was cut back by 0 bases and J by 0 bases. CDR3 residues: CASSLTLAGSYNEQFF. The CDR3 nucleotides read TGTGCCAGCAGCTTAACCCTAGCGGGCTCCTACAATGAGCAGTTCTTC.

This clonotype occurred a few times. The rearrangement joins TRBV20-1 to TRBJ2-5, with D uncertain. Looked up from germline, CDR1 is DFQATT and CDR2 is SNEGSKA (reference sequence). V was shortened by 0 bases and J by 5 bases, with 7 bases between the two germline ends. The CDR3 consists of 12 residues. The CDR3 DNA reads as TGCAGTGCTAGAGACCCGATTGAGACCCAGTACTTC. This codes for CSARDPIETQYF.

The chain combines TRBV27 with TRBJ1-1; D uncertain. The CDR3 covers 13 residues. From germline, CDR1 is MNHEY and CDR2 SMNVEV (reference sequence). V was cut by 5 bases and J by 2 bases, with 9 bases left in between. In nucleotides, the CDR3 is TGTGCCAGCAGTCTGCGTCCCAACACTGAAGCTTTCTTT. Its translation: CASSLRPNTEAFF.

The V gene is TRBV28, the J gene TRBJ2-2, with D possibly called TRBD1 or TRBD2 (5 bases each). V lost 5 bases and J lost 0, with 13 bases in between. This CDR3 contains 16 residues. CDR1 and CDR2 (germline): MDHEN, SYDVKM. The DNA of the CDR3 is TGTGCCAGCAGTCCCCGGGGCCTAACGAACACCGGGGAGCTGTTTTTT. Translating it yields CASSPRGLTNTGELFF.

The V and J genes are TRBV20-1 and TRBJ1-2, with D perhaps matching TRBD1 (6 bases). CDR1 is DFQATT, CDR2 SNEGSKA, per germline (reference sequence). The CDR3 extends over 14 amino acids. The V end lost 1 base, the J end lost 4 bases, and 13 bases lay between the germline ends. The CDR3 coding sequence is TGCAGTGCTAGAGTGGGGGCTCCCCCCTATGGCTACACCTTC. This encodes CSARVGAPPYGYTF.

The chain is built from TRBV19 and TRBJ2-3, with 8 nucleotides matching TRBD2. The germline V gene encodes CDR1 LNHDA and CDR2 SQIVND (reference sequence). There are 15 residues in the CDR3. The V gene end was trimmed by 5 bases and the J gene end by 0 bases; junction bases not matched to a gene: 4. The CDR3 sequence is CASSRSSGSTDTQYF. CDR3 in DNA: TGTGCCAGTAGTCGGTCTAGCGGGAGCACAGATACGCAGTATTTT.

This chain connects TRBV6-1 to TRBJ2-4; possibly TRBD2 for D (5 bases). Germline loops: CDR1 MNHNS, CDR2 SASEGT. Trimming cost V 5 bases and J 8 bases, with 10 bases left between them. The CDR3 runs to 12 residues. In DNA, the CDR3 is TGTGCCAGCAGTAGCGGTCGGGACATTCAGTACTTC. Its translation is CASSSGRDIQYF.

V and J are TRBV20-1 and TRBJ2-5, with D uncertain. Trimming cost V 0 bases and J 7 bases, with 12 bases left between them. Germline CDR1 and CDR2: DFQATT and SNEGSKA (reference sequence). This CDR3 is built from 13 residues. This CDR3 is CSARDSVKVTQYF. The CDR3 DNA sequence: TGCAGTGCTAGAGATTCGGTGAAGGTGACCCAGTACTTC.

This sequence joins TRBV19 and TRBJ2-7; D might be TRBD1 (6 bases). There are 13 residues in the CDR3. V was trimmed by 6 bases and J by 7 bases, leaving 16 bases between them. CDR1 is LNHDA, CDR2 SQIVND, per germline (reference sequence). This CDR3 reads CASSYSGVREQYF. Here the CDR3 DNA reads TGTGCCAGTAGCTATTCAGGGGTCCGGGAGCAGTACTTC.

This clonotype was observed a few times. This sequence joins TRBV19 and TRBJ1-2; the D gene is possibly TRBD1 (6 bases). This CDR3 spans 15 amino acids. Trimming left V 10 bases short and J 0 bases short, with 18 bases between. Germline loops: CDR1 LNHDA, CDR2 SQIVND (reference sequence). The CDR3 sequence is CATRPQQGTNYGYTF. Written as DNA, the CDR3 is TGTGCCACCCGACCCCAACAGGGAACTAACTATGGCTACACCTTC.

The V and J genes are TRBV27 and TRBJ1-1; D might be TRBD1 (5 bases). CDR1 and CDR2 from the germline V gene are MNHEY and SMNVEV (reference sequence). This CDR3 has 14 residues. The ends were cut back, 6 bases at V and 4 bases at J, with 15 bases in the middle. In nucleotides, the CDR3 is TGTGCCAGCAGCCCTCCCCGGGGGGGCACTGAAGCTTTCTTT. As protein: CASSPPRGGTEAFF.